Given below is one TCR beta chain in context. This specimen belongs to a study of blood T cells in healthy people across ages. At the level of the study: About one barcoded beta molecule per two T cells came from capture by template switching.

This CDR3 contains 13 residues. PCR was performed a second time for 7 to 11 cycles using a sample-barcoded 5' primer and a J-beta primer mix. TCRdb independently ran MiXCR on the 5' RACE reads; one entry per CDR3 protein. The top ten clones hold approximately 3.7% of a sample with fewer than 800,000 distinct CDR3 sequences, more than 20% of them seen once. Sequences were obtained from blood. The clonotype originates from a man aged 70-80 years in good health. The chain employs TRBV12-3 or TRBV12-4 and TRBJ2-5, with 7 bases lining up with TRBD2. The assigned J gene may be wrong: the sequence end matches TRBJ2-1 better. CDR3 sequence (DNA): TGTGCCAGCACCCCGAGACTAGCTGGGGAGCAGTTCTTC. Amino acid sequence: CASTPRLAGEQFF.